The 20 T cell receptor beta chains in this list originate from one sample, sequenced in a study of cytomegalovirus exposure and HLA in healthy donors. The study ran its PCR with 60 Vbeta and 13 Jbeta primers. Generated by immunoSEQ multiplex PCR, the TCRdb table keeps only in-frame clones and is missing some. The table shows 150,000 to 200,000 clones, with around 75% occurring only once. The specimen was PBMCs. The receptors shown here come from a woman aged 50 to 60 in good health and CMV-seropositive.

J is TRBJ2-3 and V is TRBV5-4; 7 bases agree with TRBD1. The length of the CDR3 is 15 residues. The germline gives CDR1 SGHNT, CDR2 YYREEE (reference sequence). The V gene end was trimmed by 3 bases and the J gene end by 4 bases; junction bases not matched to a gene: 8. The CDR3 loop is CASSSTGKGPDTQYF. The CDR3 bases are TGTGCCAGCAGCTCGACAGGGAAGGGCCCAGATACGCAGTATTTT.

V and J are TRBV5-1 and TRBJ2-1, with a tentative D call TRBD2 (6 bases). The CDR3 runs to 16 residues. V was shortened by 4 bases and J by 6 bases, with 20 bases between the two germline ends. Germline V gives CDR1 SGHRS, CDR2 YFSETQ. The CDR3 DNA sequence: TGCGCCAGCAGCACGGCCGGGGGAACCTACGGCAATGAGCAGTTCTTC. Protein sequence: CASSTAGGTYGNEQFF.

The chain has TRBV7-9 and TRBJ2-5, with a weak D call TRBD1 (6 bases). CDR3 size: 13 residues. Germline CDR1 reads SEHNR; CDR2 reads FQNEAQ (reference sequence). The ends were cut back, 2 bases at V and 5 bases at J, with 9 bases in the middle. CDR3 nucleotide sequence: TGTGCCAGCAGCTTACAGGGGACGGAGACCCAGTACTTC. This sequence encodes CASSLQGTETQYF.

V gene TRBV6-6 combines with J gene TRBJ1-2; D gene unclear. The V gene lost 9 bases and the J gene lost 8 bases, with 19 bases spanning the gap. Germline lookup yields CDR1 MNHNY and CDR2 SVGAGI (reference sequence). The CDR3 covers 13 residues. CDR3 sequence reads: CASSDGPGYGYTF. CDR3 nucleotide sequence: TGTGCCAGTTCCGATGGTCCGGGATACGGCTACACCTTC.

CDR3 sequence reads: CSVEWDSMHTF. CDR3 nucleotides: TGCAGCGTTGAGTGGGACAGCATGCACACCTTC. This sequence joins TRBV29-1 and TRBJ1-2; 7 nucleotides line up with TRBD1. The V gene end was trimmed by 3 bases and the J gene end by 12 bases; junction bases not matched to a gene: 7. Germline V gives CDR1 SQVTM, CDR2 ANQGSEA. The CDR3 has 11 amino acids.

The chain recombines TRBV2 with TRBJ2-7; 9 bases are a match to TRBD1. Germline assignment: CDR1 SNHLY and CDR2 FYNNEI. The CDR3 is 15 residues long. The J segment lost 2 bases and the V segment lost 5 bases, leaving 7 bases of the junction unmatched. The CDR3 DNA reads TGTGCCAGCAGTAGCCAGGGACAGGGAACCTACGAGCAGTACTTC. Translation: CASSSQGQGTYEQYF.

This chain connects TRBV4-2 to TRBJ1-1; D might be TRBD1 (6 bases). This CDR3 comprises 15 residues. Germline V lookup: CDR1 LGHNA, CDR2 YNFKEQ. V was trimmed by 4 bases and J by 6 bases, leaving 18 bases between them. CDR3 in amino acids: CASSPIGGGEAEAFF. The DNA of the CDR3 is TGTGCCAGCAGCCCCATAGGGGGGGGAGAGGCTGAAGCTTTCTTT.

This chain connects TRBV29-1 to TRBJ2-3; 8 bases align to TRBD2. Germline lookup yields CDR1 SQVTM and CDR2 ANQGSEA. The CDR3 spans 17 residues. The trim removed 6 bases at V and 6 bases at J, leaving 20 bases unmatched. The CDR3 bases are TGCAGCGTCGGGCGCACTAGCGGTGGCCCTTTGGGGGATACGCAGTATTTT. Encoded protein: CSVGRTSGGPLGDTQYF.

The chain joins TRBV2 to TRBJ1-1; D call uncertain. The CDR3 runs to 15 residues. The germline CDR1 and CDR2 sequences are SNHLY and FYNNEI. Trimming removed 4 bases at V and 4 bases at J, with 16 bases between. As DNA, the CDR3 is TGTGCCAGCAGTGGGGCAGTATGGGTTGGCACTGAAGCTTTCTTT. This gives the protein CASSGAVWVGTEAFF. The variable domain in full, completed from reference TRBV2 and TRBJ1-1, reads EPEVTQTPSHQVTQMGQEVILRCVPISNHLYFYWYRQILGQKVEFLVSFYNNEISEKSEIFDDQFSVERPDGSNFTLKIRSTKLEDSAMYFCASSGAVWVGTEAFFGQGTRLTVV.

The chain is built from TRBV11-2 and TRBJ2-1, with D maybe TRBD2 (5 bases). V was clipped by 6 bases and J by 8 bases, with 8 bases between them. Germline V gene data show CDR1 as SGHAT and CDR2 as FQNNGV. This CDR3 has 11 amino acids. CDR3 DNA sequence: TGTGCCAGCAGTCTAGCCTATGAGCAGTTCTTC. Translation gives CASSLAYEQFF.

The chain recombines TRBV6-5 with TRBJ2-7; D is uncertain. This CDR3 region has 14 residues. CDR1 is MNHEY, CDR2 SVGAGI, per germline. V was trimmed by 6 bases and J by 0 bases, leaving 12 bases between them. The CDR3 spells CASRSGGSSYEQYF. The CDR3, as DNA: TGTGCCAGCAGGAGTGGCGGTAGCTCCTACGAGCAGTACTTC.

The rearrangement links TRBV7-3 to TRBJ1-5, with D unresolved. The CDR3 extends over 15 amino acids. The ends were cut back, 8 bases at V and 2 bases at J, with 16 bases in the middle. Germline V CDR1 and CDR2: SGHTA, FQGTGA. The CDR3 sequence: CASVPVPAGNQPQHF. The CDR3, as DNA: TGTGCCAGCGTCCCGGTTCCGGCGGGCAATCAGCCCCAGCATTTT.

CDR3 loop: CASRTDDRGIAEAFF. The CDR3 DNA is TGCGCCAGCAGAACAGATGACAGGGGGATCGCTGAAGCTTTCTTT. The rearrangement uses TRBV5-1 and TRBJ1-1, with 9 bases lining up with TRBD1. This CDR3 has 15 amino acids. The trim removed 5 bases at V and 6 bases at J, leaving 11 bases unmatched. Germline V gene data show CDR1 as SGHRS and CDR2 as YFSETQ.

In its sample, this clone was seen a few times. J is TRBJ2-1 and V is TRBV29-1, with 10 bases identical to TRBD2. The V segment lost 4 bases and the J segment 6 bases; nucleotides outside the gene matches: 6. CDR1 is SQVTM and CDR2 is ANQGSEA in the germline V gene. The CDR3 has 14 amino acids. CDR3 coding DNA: TGCAGCGTTGGCCTAGCGGGGGCGGGCAATGAGCAGTTCTTC. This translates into CSVGLAGAGNEQFF.

CDR3 nucleotide sequence: TGTGCCACCAGCAGAGATTCTTTAGGGGACTATGGCTACACCTTC. Protein sequence: CATSRDSLGDYGYTF. The J gene is TRBJ1-2, the V gene TRBV15, with D possibly being TRBD1 (5 bases). The germline V gene has CDR1 LNHNV and CDR2 YYDKDF (reference sequence). V was shortened by 0 bases and J by 3 bases, with 11 bases between the two germline ends. The CDR3 spans 15 residues.

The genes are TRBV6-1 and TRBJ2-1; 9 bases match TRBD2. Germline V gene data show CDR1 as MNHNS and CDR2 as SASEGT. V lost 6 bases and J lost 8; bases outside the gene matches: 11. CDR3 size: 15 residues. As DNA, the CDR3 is TGTGCCAGCAGAAGGAGCGGGGGGCCGTCCGATGAGCAGTTCTTC. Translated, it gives CASRRSGGPSDEQFF.

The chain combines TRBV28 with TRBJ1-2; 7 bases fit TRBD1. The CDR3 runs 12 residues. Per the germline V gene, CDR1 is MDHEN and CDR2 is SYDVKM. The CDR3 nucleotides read TGTGCTTGCCGGGACAGCTTTACTCGCTACACCTTC. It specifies CACRDSFTRYTF.

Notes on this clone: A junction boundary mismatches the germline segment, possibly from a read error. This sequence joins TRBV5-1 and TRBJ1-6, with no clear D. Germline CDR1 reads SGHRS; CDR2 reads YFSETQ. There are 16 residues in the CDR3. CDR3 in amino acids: CASSLFGPDDNSPLHF. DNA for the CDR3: TGCGCTAGCAGCTTGTTTGGGCCCGACGATAATTCACCCCTCCACTTT.

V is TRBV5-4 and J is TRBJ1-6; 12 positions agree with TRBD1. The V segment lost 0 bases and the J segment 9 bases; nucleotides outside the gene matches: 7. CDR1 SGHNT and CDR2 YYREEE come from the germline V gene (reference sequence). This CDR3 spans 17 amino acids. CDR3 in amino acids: CASSLARDRGRTSPLHF. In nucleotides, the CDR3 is TGTGCCAGCAGCTTGGCTCGGGACAGGGGGCGTACTTCACCCCTCCACTTT.

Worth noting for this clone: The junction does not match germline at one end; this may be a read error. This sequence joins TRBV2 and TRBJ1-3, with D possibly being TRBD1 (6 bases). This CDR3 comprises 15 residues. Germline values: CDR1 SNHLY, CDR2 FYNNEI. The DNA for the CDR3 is TGTGCCAGCAGAGAAGGACAGCTCTCTGGAAACACCATATATTTT. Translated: CASREGQLSGNTIYF.